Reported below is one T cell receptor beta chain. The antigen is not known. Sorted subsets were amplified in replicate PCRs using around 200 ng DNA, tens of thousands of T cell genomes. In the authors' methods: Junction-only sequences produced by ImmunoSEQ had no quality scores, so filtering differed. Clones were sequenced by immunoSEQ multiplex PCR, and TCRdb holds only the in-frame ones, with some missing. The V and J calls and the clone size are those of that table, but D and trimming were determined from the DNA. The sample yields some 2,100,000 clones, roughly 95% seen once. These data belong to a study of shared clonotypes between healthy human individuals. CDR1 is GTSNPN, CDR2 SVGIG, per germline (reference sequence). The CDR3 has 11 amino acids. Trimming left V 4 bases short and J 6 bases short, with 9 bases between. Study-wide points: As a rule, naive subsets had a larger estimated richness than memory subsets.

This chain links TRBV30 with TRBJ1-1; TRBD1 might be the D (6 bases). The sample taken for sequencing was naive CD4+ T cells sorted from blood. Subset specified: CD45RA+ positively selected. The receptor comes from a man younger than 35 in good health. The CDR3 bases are TGTGCCTGGAACAGGGCCGCTGAAGCTTTCTTT. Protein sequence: CAWNRAAEAFF.